Presented here are 9 T cell receptor beta chains from one specimen sequenced in a study of molecular identifiers for immune sequencing clone quantification. TCRdb passed the PCR reads through MiXCR, listing each CDR3 protein once. The table shows about half a million distinct CDR3 sequences, with around 25% occurring only once. The sequenced sample was naive CD8+ T cells from blood, with Jurkat cell RNA spiked in. The subset denotes: FACS-sorted CD8+CD4-CCR7+CD45RA+ naive T cells. Receptors were obtained from a human donor in good health. Some libraries in this study had Jurkat cell RNA spiked in.

The J gene is TRBJ1-1, the V gene TRBV6-1, with D maybe TRBD1 (6 bases). Germline assignment: CDR1 MNHNS and CDR2 SASEGT. CDR3 length equals 13 residues. The V and J ends lost 5 bases and 4 bases respectively, with 11 bases between them. CDR3 loop: CASSTGAGTEAFF. The CDR3 bases are TGTGCCAGCAGTACGGGGGCGGGCACTGAAGCTTTCTTT.

The J gene is TRBJ2-7, the V gene TRBV28; 8 bases line up with TRBD2. The CDR3 extends over 14 amino acids. V shed 5 bases and J 4 bases; nucleotides not matched to a gene: 7. Germline V lookup: CDR1 MDHEN, CDR2 SYDVKM. CDR3: CASSRGTRSYEQYF. The CDR3, as DNA: TGTGCCAGCAGTCGAGGGACTAGGAGTTACGAGCAGTACTTC. Full variable domain (outside the CDR3, taken from reference TRBV28 and TRBJ2-7): DVKVTQSSRYLVKRTGEKVFLECVQDMDHENMFWYRQDPGLGLRLIYFSYDVKMKEKGDIPEGYSVSREKKERFSLILESASTNQTSMYLCASSRGTRSYEQYFGPGTRLTVT.

This clonotype has ten or more counts. The J gene is TRBJ2-7, the V gene TRBV4-1; maybe TRBD1 (6 bases). The V and J ends lost 1 base and 5 bases respectively, with 9 bases between them. CDR1 is MGHRA and CDR2 is YSYEKL in the germline V gene. The CDR3 runs to 13 residues. The CDR3 DNA follows: TGCGCCAGCAGCCAAGCCCAGGGGAACGAGCAGTACTTC. Encoded protein: CASSQAQGNEQYF.

This clonotype was counted at least ten times. One junction end does not reproduce the germline sequence, and a read error may be involved. The V gene is TRBV4-1, the J gene TRBJ2-7; no reliable D call. Germline CDR1 is MGHRA and CDR2 is YSYEKL. The CDR3 runs 14 residues. Here the CDR3 reads CASSQVGSSYEQYF. The CDR3 coding sequence is TGTGCCAGCAGCCAAGTGGGTAGCTCCTACGAGCAGTACTTC.

This clonotype was detected many times. This chain uses TRBV20-1 with TRBJ2-4; 8 nucleotides line up with TRBD2. In germline, CDR1 is DFQATT, CDR2 SNEGSKA (reference sequence). This CDR3 has 15 residues. Germline trimming cut 4 bases from V and 5 bases from J; bases unmatched to any gene: 10. The CDR3 here is CSAITSGNTQNIQYF. The CDR3 DNA is TGCAGTGCTATTACTAGCGGCAATACTCAAAACATTCAGTACTTC.

The CDR3 DNA follows: TGTGCCAGCAGTACGAGTTTTAGCAATCAGCCCCAGCATTTT. Its translation: CASSTSFSNQPQHF. V and J are TRBV2 and TRBJ1-5; D not resolved. The CDR3 runs 14 residues. CDR1 and CDR2 (germline): SNHLY, FYNNEI. Between the trimmed V and J ends, which lost 5 bases and 0 bases, there was a span of 8 bases.

Worth noting for this clonotype: Being one base from a much bigger clone, this may be a read error. The chain uses TRBV6-5 and TRBJ2-7, with 7 bases fitting TRBD1. The CDR3 runs 14 residues. Germline assignment: CDR1 MNHEY and CDR2 SVGAGI. The CDR3 coding sequence is TGTGCCAGCAGTCCGGGACAGCCTGCCTACGAGCGGTACTTC. This gives the protein CASSPGQPAYERYF.

The V call is TRBV7-9, the J call TRBJ2-7; D is perhaps TRBD1 or TRBD2 (5 bases each). In germline, CDR1 is SEHNR, CDR2 FQNEAQ (reference sequence). V lost 4 bases, J lost 0 bases, and 16 bases lay in between. The CDR3 has 16 residues. In DNA form, the CDR3 reads TGTGCCAGCAGCTCCGATGGGACGGATAGCTCCTACGAGCAGTACTTC. It translates to CASSSDGTDSSYEQYF.

Remarks on this clonotype: Since the CDR3 does not end with the conserved phenylalanine or tryptophan, this likely comes from a read error. This chain connects TRBV9 to TRBJ2-5, with TRBD2 as a possible D gene (7 bases). This CDR3 has 15 residues. CDR1 and CDR2 (germline): SGDLS, YYNGEE. V was shortened by 0 bases and J by 5 bases, with 14 bases between the two germline ends. The CDR3 loop is CASSVVGGAGETQYS. The CDR3 DNA reads as TGTGCCAGCAGCGTAGTTGGGGGGGCAGGGGAGACCCAGTACTCC.